A single TCR beta chain is shown here with its context. As handled by the study authors: Estimation of nucleated cell counts was performed using reference gene primer amplification. The protocol was immunoSEQ multiplex PCR, while the TCRdb copy is restricted to in-frame clones and leaves out a portion. That table furnishes V, J and clone size, whereas the DNA furnished D and trimming. The sample carries some 160,000 clones, 80% to 90% recorded once. The germline gives CDR1 SEHNR, CDR2 FQNEAQ (reference sequence). Deletions cut 4 bases from V and 7 bases from J, with 14 bases between. This CDR3 contains 14 residues. This record comes from a study of blood T cell repertoires in COVID-19.

Material for sequencing was peripheral blood. The sequence was collected from a woman in her sixties or seventies with acute or convalescent COVID-19. V gene TRBV7-9 combines with J gene TRBJ2-4; a possible D gene is TRBD2 (6 bases). CDR3 coding DNA: TGTGCCAGCAGCTCTGTGGGACTGGGCAACATTCAGTACTTC. Translation gives CASSSVGLGNIQYF.